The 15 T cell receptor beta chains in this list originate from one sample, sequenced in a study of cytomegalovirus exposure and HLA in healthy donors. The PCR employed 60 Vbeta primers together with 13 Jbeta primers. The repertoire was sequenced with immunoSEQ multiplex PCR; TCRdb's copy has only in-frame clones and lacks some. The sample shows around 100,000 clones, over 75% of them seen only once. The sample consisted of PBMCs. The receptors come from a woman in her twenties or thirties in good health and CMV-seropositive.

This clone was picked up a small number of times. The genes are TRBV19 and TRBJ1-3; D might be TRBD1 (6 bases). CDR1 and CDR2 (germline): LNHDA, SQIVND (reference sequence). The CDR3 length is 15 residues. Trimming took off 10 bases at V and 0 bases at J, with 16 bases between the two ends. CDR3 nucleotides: TGTGCCACCAGCCAGGACAGCAACTCTGGAAACACCATATATTTT. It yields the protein CATSQDSNSGNTIYF.

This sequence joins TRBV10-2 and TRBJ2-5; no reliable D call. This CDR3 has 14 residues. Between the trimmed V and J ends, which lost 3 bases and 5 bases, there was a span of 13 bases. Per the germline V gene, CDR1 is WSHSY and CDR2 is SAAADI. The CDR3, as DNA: TGCGCCAGCAGTGATAGAGGTTCTGGTGAGACCCAGTACTTC. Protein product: CASSDRGSGETQYF.

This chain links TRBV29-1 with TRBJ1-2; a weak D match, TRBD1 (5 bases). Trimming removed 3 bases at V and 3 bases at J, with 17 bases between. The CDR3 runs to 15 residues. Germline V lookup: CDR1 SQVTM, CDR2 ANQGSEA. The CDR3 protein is CSVDLAAQGHYGYTF. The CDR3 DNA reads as TGCAGCGTTGACTTAGCCGCGCAGGGCCACTATGGCTACACCTTC.

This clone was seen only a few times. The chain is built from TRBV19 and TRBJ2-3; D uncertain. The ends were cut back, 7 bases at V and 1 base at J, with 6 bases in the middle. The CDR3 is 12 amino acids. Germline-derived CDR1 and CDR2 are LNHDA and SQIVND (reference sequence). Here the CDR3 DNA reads TGTGCCAGTACCGGTGGCACAGATACGCAGTATTTT. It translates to CASTGGTDTQYF.

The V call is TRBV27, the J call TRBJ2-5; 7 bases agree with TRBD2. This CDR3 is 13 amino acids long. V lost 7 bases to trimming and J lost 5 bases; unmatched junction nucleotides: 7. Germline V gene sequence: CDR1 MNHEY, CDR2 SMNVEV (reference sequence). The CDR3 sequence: CASKGGRGETQYF. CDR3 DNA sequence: TGTGCCAGCAAGGGCGGGAGAGGGGAGACCCAGTACTTC.

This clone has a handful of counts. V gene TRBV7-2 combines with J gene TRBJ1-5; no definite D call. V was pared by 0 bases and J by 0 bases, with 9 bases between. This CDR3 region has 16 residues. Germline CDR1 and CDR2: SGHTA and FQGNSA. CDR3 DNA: TGTGCCAGCAGCTTAGCGGGCAGCAATAGCAATCAGCCCCAGCATTTT. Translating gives CASSLAGSNSNQPQHF. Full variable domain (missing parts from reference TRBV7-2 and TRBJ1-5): GAGVSQSPSNKVTEKGKDVELRCDPISGHTALYWYRQSLGQGLEFLIYFQGNSAPDKSGLPSDRFSAERTGGSVSTLTIQRTQQEDSAVYLCASSLAGSNSNQPQHFGDGTRLSIL.

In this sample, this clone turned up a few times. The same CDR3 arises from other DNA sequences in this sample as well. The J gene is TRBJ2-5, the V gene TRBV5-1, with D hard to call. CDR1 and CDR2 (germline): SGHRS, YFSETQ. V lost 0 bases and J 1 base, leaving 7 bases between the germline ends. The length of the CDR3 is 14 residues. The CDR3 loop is CASSLGDSQETQYF. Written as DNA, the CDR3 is TGCGCCAGCAGCTTGGGAGACTCCCAAGAGACCCAGTACTTC.

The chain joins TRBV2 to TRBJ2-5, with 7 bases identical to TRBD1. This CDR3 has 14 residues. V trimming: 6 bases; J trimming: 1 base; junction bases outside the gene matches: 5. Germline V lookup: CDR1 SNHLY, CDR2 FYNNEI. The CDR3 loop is CASRPGQLQETQYF. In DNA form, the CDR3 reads TGTGCCAGCAGACCGGGACAGCTCCAAGAGACCCAGTACTTC.

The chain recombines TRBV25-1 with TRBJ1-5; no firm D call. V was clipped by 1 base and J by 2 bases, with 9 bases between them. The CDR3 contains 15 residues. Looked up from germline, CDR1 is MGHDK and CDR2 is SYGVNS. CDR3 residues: CASSESWAGNQPQHF. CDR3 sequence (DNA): TGTGCCAGCAGTGAATCGTGGGCAGGCAATCAGCCCCAGCATTTT. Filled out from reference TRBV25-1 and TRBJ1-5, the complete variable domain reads EADIYQTPRYLVIGTGKKITLECSQTMGHDKMYWYQQDPGMELHLIHYSYGVNSTEKGDLSSESTVSRIRTEHFPLTLESARPSHTSQYLCASSESWAGNQPQHFGDGTRLSIL.

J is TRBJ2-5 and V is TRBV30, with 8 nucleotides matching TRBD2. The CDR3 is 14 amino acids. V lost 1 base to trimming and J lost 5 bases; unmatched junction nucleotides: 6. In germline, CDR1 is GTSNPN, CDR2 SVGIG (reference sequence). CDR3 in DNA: TGTGCCTGGAGTGGGCGGGGGGATTACGAGACCCAGTACTTC. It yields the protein CAWSGRGDYETQYF.

The CDR3 spells CASGGQGGTDTQYF. For the CDR3, the DNA is TGTGCTAGTGGGGGACAGGGAGGCACAGATACGCAGTATTTT. The chain uses TRBV12-5 and TRBJ2-3; 9 bases fit TRBD1. Per the germline V gene, CDR1 is LGHNT and CDR2 is FRNRAP. The CDR3 runs 14 residues. The V gene end was trimmed by 6 bases and the J gene end by 1 base; junction bases not matched to a gene: 2.

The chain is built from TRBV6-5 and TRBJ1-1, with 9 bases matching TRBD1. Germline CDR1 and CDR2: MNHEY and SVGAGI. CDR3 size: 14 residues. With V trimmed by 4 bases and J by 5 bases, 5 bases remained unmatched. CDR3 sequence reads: CASSFMGQGTEAFF. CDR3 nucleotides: TGTGCCAGCAGTTTTATGGGACAGGGAACTGAAGCTTTCTTT.

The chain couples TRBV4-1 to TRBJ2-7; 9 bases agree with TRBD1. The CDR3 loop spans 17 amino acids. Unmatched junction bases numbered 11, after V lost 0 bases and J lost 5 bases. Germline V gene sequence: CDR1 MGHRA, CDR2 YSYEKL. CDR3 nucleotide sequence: TGCGCCAGCAGCCAAGACACCGGGACAGGGCGGTTCAACGAGCAGTACTTC. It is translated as CASSQDTGTGRFNEQYF.

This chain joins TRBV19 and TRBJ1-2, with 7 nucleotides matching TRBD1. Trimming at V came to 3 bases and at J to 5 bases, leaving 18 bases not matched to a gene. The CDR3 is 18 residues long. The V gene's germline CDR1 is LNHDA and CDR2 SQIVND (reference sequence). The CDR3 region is CASSIRASPGQIPYGYTF. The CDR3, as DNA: TGTGCCAGTAGTATTAGGGCCTCCCCGGGACAGATTCCTTATGGCTACACCTTC.

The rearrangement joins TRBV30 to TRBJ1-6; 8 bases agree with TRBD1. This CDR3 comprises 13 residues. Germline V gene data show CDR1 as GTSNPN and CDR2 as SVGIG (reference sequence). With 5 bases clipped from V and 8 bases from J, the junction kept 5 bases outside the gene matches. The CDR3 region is CAWQQTGDSPLHF. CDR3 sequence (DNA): TGTGCCTGGCAACAGACAGGGGATTCACCCCTCCACTTT.